This T cell receptor (beta chain) came from a study of radiotherapy plus CTLA-4 blockade in lung cancer. About the study: Disease control was present in 30% to 40% of patients, and objective responses in around 20%.

The CDR3 extends over 16 amino acids. Germline CDR1 and CDR2: MNHNS and SASEGT. V lost 0 bases, J lost 7 bases, and 6 bases stayed unmatched. The study's findings and limits: Subsequent to radiotherapy plus ipilimumab, tumor-derived TCR clones underwent expansion in blood. In blood, early T cell clone dynamics reportedly predicted response best, together with interferon-beta.

A remark on this clone: As yet, its antigen is unknown.

Some clones are missing from TCRdb's copy, which holds only in-frame ones; the method was immunoSEQ multiplex PCR. Seen here are some 77,000 clones, approximately 83% observed once, and the top ten hold around 2%. The V gene is TRBV6-1, the J gene TRBJ1-4; 9 bases align to TRBD1. Sequenced material: peripheral blood, taken from a patient treated with radiotherapy plus ipilimumab. This TCR derives from a human donor with non-small cell lung cancer who had a partial response to radiotherapy plus ipilimumab. CDR3 nucleotides: TGTGCCAGCAGTGAAGCACAGGGGGCGGTTGGTGAAAAACTGTTTTTT. It is translated as CASSEAQGAVGEKLFF.